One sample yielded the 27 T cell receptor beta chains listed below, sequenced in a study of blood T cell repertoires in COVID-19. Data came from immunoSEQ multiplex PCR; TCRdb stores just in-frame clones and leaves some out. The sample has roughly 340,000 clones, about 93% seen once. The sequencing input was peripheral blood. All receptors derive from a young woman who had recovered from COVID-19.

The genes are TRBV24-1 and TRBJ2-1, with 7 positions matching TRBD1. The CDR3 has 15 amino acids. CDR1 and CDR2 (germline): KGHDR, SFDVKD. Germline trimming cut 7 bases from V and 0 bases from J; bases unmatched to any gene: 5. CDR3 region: CATSRGRSSYNEQFF. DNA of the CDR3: TGTGCCACCAGCAGGGGGAGAAGCTCCTACAATGAGCAGTTCTTC.

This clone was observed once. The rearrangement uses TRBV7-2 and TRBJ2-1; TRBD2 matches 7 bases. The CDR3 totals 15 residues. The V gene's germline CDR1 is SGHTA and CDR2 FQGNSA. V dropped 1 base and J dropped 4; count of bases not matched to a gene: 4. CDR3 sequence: CASSLVERGYNEQFF. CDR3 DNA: TGTGCCAGCAGCTTAGTAGAGCGGGGTTACAATGAGCAGTTCTTC.

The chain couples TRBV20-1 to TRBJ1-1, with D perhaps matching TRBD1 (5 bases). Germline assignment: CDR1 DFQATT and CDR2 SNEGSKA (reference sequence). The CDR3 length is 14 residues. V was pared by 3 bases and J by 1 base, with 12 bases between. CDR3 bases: TGCAGTGCTAGTCCAGCCCAGGGGAACACTGAAGCTTTCTTT. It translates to CSASPAQGNTEAFF.

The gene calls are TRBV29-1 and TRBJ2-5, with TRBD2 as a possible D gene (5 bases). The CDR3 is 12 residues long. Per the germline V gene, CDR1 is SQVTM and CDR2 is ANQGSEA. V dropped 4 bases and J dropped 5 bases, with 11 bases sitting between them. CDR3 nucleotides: TGCAGCGTTGTTGTCAGAGGGGAGACCCAGTACTTC. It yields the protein CSVVVRGETQYF.

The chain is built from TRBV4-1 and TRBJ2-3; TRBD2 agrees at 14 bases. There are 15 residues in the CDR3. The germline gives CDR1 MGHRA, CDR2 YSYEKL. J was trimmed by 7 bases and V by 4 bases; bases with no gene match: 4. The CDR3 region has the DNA TGCGCCAGCAGCCCTGGACTAGCGGGAGGAAATACGCAGTATTTT. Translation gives CASSPGLAGGNTQYF.

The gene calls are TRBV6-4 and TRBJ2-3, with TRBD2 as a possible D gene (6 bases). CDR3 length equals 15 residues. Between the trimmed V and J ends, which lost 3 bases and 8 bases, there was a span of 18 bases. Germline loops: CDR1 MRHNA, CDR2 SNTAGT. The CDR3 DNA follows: TGTGCCAGCAGTGAGAGTGGGTCCTCCGGGGGTACGCAGTATTTT. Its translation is CASSESGSSGGTQYF.

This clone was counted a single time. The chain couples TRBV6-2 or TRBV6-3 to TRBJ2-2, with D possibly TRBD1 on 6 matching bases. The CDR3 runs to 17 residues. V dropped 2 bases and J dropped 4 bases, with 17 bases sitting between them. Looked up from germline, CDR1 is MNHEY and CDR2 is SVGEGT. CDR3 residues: CASSYVRPGTSTGELFF. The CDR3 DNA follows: TGTGCCAGCAGTTACGTCAGGCCAGGGACAAGCACCGGGGAGCTGTTTTTT.

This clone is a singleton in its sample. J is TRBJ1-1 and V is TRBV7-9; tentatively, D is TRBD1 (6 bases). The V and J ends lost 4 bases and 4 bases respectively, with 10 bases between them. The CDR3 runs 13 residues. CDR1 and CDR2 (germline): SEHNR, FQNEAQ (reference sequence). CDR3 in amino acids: CASSYPGATEAFF. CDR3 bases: TGTGCCAGCAGCTATCCAGGGGCCACTGAAGCTTTCTTT. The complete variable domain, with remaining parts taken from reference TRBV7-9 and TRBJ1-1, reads DTGVSQNPRHKITKRGQNVTFRCDPISEHNRLYWYRQTLGQGPEFLTYFQNEAQLEKSRLLSDRFSAERPKGSFSTLEIQRTEQGDSAMYLCASSYPGATEAFFGQGTRLTVV.

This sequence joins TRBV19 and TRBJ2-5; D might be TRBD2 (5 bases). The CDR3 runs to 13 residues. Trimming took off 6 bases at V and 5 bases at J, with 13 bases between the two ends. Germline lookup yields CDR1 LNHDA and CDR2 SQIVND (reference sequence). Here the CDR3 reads CASRSGPGETQYF. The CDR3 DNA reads TGTGCCAGTAGGTCCGGTCCGGGGGAGACCCAGTACTTC.

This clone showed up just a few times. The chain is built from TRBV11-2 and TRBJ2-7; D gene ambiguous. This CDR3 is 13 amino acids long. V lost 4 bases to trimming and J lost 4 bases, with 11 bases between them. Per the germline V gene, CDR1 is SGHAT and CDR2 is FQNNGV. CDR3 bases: TGTGCCAGCAGCTGGGCCGATTATTACGAGCAGTACGTC. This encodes CASSWADYYEQYV.

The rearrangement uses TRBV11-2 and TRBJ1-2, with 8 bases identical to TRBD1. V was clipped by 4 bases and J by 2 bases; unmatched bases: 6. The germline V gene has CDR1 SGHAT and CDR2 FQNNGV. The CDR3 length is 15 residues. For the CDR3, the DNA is TGTGCCAGCAGCTCGCCCGGACAGGGAAACTATGGCTACACCTTC. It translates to CASSSPGQGNYGYTF.

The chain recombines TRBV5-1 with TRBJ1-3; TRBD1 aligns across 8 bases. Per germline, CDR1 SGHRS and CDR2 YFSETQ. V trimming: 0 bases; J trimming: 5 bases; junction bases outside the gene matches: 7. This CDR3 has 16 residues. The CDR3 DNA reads TGCGCCAGCAGCTTGGCCGGGACAGGAGACAGAAACACCATATATTTT. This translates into CASSLAGTGDRNTIYF.

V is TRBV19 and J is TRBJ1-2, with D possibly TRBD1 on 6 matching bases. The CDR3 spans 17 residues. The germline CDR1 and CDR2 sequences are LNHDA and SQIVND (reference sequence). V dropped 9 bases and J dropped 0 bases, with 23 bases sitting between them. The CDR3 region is CASSLNRVTNSNYGYTF. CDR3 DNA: TGTGCCAGCTCGTTAAACAGGGTAACTAACTCTAACTATGGCTACACCTTC.

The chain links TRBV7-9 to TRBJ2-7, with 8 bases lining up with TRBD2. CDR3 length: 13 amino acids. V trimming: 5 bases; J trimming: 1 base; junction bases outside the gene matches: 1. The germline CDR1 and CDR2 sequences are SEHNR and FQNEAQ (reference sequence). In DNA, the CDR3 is TGTGCCAGCAGCCGCGGGAGGTCCTACGAGCAGTACGTC. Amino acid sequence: CASSRGRSYEQYV.

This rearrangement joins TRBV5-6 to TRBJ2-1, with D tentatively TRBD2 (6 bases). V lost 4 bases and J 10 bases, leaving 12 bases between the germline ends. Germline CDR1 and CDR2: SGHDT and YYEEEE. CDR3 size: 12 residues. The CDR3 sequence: CASSAGRGEQFF. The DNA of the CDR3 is TGTGCCAGCAGCGCCGGGAGAGGGGAGCAGTTCTTC.

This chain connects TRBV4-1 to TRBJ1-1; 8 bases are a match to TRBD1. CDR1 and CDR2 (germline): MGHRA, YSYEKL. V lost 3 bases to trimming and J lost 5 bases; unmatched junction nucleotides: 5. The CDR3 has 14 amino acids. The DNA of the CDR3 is TGCGCCAGCAGCCATACAGGGGGGTTGACTGAAGCTTTCTTT. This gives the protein CASSHTGGLTEAFF.

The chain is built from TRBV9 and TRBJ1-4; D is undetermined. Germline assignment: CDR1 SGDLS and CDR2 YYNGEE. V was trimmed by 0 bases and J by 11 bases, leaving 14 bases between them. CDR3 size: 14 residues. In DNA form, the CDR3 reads TGTGCCAGCAGCGTAGGGGTCGGGCGGGAGAAACTGTTTTTT. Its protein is CASSVGVGREKLFF.

The CDR3 sequence: CASSPWGHASTDTQYF. In DNA form, the CDR3 reads TGTGCCAGCAGCCCCTGGGGACATGCTAGCACAGATACGCAGTATTTT. V usage is TRBV6-2 or TRBV6-3 and J usage is TRBJ2-3; D may be TRBD1 (6 bases). The V and J ends lost 6 bases and 0 bases respectively, with 16 bases between them. The CDR3 is 16 amino acids. In germline, CDR1 is MNHEY, CDR2 SVGEGT.

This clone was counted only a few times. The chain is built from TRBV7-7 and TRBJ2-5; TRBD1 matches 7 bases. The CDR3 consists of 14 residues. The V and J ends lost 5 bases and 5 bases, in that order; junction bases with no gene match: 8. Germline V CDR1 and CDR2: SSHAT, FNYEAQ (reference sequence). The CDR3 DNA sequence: TGTGCCAGCAGCCCAAGGGGGCGGGTGGAGACCCAGTACTTC. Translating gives CASSPRGRVETQYF. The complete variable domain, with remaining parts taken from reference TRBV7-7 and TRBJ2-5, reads GAGVSQSPRYKVTKRGQDVTLRCDPISSHATLYWYQQALGQGPEFLTYFNYEAQPDKSGLPSDRFSAERPEGSISTLTIQRTEQRDSAMYRCASSPRGRVETQYFGPGTRLLVL.

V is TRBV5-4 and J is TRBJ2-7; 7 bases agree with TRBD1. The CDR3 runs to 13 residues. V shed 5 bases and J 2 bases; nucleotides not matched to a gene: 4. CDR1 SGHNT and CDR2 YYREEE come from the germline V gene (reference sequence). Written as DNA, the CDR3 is TGTGCCAGCAGTCGGGACAGAGCCTACGAGCAGTACGTC. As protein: CASSRDRAYEQYV.

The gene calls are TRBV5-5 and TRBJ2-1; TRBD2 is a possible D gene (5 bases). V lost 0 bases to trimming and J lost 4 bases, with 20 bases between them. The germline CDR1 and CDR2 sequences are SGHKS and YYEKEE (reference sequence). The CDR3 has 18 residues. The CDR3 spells CASSLVVRAGGFYNEQFF. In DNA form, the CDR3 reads TGTGCCAGCAGCTTGGTAGTCCGGGCAGGAGGTTTTTACAATGAGCAGTTCTTC. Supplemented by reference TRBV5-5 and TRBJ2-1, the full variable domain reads DAGVTQSPTHLIKTRGQQVTLRCSPISGHKSVSWYQQVLGQGPQFIFQYYEKEERGRGNFPDRFSARQFPNYSSELNVNALLLGDSALYLCASSLVVRAGGFYNEQFFGPGTRLTVL.

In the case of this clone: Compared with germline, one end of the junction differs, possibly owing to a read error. The CDR3 here is CASSRESGFGAFF. CDR3 sequence (DNA): TGTGCCAGCAGCAGAGAATCCGGGTTTGGCGCCTTCTTC. The V and J genes are TRBV9 and TRBJ1-2; no clear D gene. The CDR3 runs to 13 residues. Germline V lookup: CDR1 SGDLS, CDR2 YYNGEE.

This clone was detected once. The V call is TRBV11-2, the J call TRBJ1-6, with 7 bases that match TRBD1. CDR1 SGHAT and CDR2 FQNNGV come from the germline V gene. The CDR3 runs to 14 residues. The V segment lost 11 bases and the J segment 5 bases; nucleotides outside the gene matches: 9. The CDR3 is CACRDSENNSPLHF. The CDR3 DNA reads TGTGCCTGCCGGGACAGCGAAAATAATTCACCCCTCCACTTT.

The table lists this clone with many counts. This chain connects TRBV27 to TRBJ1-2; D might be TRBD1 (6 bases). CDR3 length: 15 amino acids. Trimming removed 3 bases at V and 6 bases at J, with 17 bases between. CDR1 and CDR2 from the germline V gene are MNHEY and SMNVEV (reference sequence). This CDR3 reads CASSLGGGAGNGYTF. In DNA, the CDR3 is TGTGCCAGCAGTTTGGGTGGGGGCGCAGGGAATGGCTACACCTTC.

The CDR3 sequence: CASSLAVLVGYNEQFF. CDR3 nucleotide sequence: TGTGCCAGCAGCTTAGCGGTCCTAGTTGGGTACAATGAGCAGTTCTTC. The gene calls are TRBV7-2 and TRBJ2-1, with D unresolved. The CDR3 has 16 residues. Trimming pared 0 bases from V and 4 bases from J, leaving 13 bases between. The germline V gene has CDR1 SGHTA and CDR2 FQGNSA.

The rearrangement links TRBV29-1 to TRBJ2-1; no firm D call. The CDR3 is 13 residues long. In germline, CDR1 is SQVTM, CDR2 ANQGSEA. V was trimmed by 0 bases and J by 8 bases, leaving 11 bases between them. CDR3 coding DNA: TGCAGCGTTGAAGATTTCAGAGACTATGAGCAGTTCTTC. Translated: CSVEDFRDYEQFF.

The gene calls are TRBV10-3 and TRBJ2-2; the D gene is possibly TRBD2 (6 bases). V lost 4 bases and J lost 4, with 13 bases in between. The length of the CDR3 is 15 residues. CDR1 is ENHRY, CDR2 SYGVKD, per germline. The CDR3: CAISVSGGSTGELFF. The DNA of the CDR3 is TGTGCCATCAGTGTCTCTGGGGGGAGCACCGGGGAGCTGTTTTTT.